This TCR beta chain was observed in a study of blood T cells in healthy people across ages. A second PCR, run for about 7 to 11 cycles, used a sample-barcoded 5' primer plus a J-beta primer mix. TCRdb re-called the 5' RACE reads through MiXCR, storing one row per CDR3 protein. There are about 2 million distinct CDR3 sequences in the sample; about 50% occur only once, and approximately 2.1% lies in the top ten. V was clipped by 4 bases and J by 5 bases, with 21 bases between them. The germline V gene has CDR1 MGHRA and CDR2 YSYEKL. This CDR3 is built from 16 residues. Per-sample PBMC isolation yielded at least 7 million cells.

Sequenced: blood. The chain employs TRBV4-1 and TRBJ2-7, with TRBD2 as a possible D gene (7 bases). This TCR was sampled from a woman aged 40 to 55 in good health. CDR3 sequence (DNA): TGCGCCAGCAGCCCTGCACCCGGGGGGCGCATAAACGAGCAGTACTTC. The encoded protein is CASSPAPGGRINEQYF.